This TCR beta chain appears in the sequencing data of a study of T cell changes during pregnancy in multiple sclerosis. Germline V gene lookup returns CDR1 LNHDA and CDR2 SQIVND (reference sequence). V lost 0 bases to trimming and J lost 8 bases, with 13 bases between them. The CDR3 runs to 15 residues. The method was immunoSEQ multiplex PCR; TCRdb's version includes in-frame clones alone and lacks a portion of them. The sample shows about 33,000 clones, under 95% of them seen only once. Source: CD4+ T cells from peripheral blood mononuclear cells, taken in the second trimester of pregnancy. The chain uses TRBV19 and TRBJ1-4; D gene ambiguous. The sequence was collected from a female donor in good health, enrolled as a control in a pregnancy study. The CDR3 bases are TGTGCCAGTAGTATAGATCTGTCAGGTTTGGAAAAACTGTTTTTT. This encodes CASSIDLSGLEKLFF.